Below, 13 T cell receptor beta chains from the same sample are listed, as sequenced in a study of vaccination and CD4 T cells after COVID-19. The Oncomine TCR Beta short-read assay was applied to DNA of cultured CD4+ T cells. TCRdb recomputed calls from the PCR reads with MiXCR, one row per CDR3 protein. The sample records some 21,000 distinct CDR3 sequences, 35% to 40% being singletons. Their specific antigens are unknown. Treatment specified: roughly 11-day PBMC culture with coronavirus spike peptide pools or control peptides (ViraFEST assay). The sample in question was CD4+ T cells from blood, cultured in vitro, obtained before SARS-CoV-2 vaccination. These receptors originate from a human donor who had recovered from COVID-19.

This clonotype was seen more than once but under ten times. V gene TRBV7-8 combines with J gene TRBJ2-3; 7 bases match TRBD2. In germline, CDR1 is SGHVS, CDR2 FQNEAQ. V was pared by 2 bases and J by 0 bases, with 8 bases of the junction left unmatched. The CDR3 totals 17 residues. The CDR3 nucleotides read TGTGCCAGCAGCTTACGGAGGAGCGGGACCAGCACAGATACGCAGTATTTT. Its translation is CASSLRRSGTSTDTQYF.

The sample holds a few counts of this clonotype. The genes are TRBV12-3 or TRBV12-4 and TRBJ2-5; 9 bases align to TRBD2. The CDR3 is made up of 15 amino acids. The junction had 5 bases not matched to a gene; V was cut back by 1 base and J by 5 bases. CDR3 bases: TGTGCCAGCAGTTTAGGCGGGGGGGCCGGGGAGACCCAGTACTTC. It specifies CASSLGGGAGETQYF.

The chain joins TRBV12-3 or TRBV12-4 to TRBJ2-5, with 10 bases fitting TRBD1. CDR3 length equals 14 residues. V shed 8 bases, J shed 4 bases, and the junction held 7 bases outside the gene matches. CDR3 in DNA: TGTGCCAGCGGTAGACAGGGGGCTGGAGAGACCCAGTACTTC. Translating gives CASGRQGAGETQYF.

The chain combines TRBV7-6 with TRBJ1-1, with no clear D. Germline CDR1 is SGHVS and CDR2 is FNYEAQ. V lost 5 bases, J lost 2 bases, and 12 bases lay in between. The CDR3 consists of 14 residues. CDR3 in amino acids: CASSLQGHNTEAFF. The CDR3 nucleotides read TGTGCCAGCAGCCTACAAGGGCACAACACTGAAGCTTTCTTT.

The rearrangement uses TRBV7-9 and TRBJ2-3; D not certain. Germline CDR1 SEHNR, CDR2 FQNEAQ (reference sequence). Trimming left V 3 bases short and J 1 base short, with 5 bases between. The CDR3 totals 13 residues. Here the CDR3 reads CASSLIGTDTQYF. Written as DNA, the CDR3 is TGTGCCAGCAGCTTGATCGGCACAGATACGCAGTATTTT.

This clonotype was picked up a small number of times. The chain is built from TRBV6-1 and TRBJ2-4, with 8 bases fitting TRBD2. V lost 3 bases, J lost 8 bases, and 6 bases stayed unmatched. Germline V gives CDR1 MNHNS, CDR2 SASEGT. The CDR3 contains 14 residues. The CDR3 here is CASSDRGRLDIQYF. The CDR3 coding sequence is TGTGCCAGCAGTGACCGCGGGAGGTTAGACATTCAGTACTTC.

The chain uses TRBV7-6 and TRBJ2-5, with D maybe TRBD1 (6 bases). The V end was cut by 1 base, the J end by 8 bases, with 8 bases between. The V gene's germline CDR1 is SGHVS and CDR2 FNYEAQ. CDR3 length: 12 amino acids. In DNA form, the CDR3 reads TGTGCCAGCAGCTTAGACAGGGTAACCCAGTACTTC. Translation: CASSLDRVTQYF. Based on the CDR3 plus reference TRBV7-6 and TRBJ2-5, the full variable domain is GAGVSQSPRYKVTKRGQDVALRCDPISGHVSLYWYRQALGQGPEFLTYFNYEAQQDKSGLPNDRFSAERPEGSISTLTIQRTEQRDSAMYRCASSLDRVTQYFGPGTRLLVL.

The chain employs TRBV29-1 and TRBJ2-3, with 16 bases lining up with TRBD2. The germline V gene has CDR1 SQVTM and CDR2 ANQGSEA. After removal of 3 bases from V and 3 bases from J, the junction contained 3 bases not matched to a gene. This CDR3 spans 16 amino acids. The CDR3 reads CSVEGLAGGRTDTQYF. DNA of the CDR3: TGCAGCGTTGAGGGACTAGCGGGGGGGCGGACAGATACGCAGTATTTT.

Only a few counts were recorded for this clonotype. The chain carries TRBV11-2 and TRBJ1-3; no clear D gene. Trimming shortened V by 1 base and J by 2 bases, and 18 bases separated the two germline ends. Germline V CDR1 and CDR2: SGHAT, FQNNGV. This CDR3 is built from 18 residues. CDR3 bases: TGTGCCAGCAGCTTAGGGTTCGTGCCCGGAGACACTGGAAACACCATATATTTT. Translating gives CASSLGFVPGDTGNTIYF.

The chain recombines TRBV5-5 with TRBJ1-1; D remains ambiguous. V shed 2 bases and J shed 1 base, with 9 bases lying between them. From germline, CDR1 is SGHKS and CDR2 YYEKEE (reference sequence). CDR3 length: 14 amino acids. This CDR3 reads CASSFEAPNTEAFF. The DNA of the CDR3 is TGTGCCAGCAGCTTTGAAGCCCCGAACACTGAAGCTTTCTTT.

The chain is built from TRBV7-7 and TRBJ1-4; D is undetermined. CDR1 SSHAT and CDR2 FNYEAQ come from the germline V gene (reference sequence). Trimming removed 4 bases at V and 8 bases at J, with 11 bases between. CDR3 length: 13 residues. CDR3 amino acids: CASSSDLGEKLFF. CDR3 DNA: TGTGCCAGCAGCTCGGACTTGGGGGAAAAACTGTTTTTT.

V and J are TRBV30 and TRBJ1-1; a possible D gene is TRBD1 (5 bases). Trimming stripped 5 bases from V and 5 bases from J, with 18 bases between. The germline V gene has CDR1 GTSNPN and CDR2 SVGIG (reference sequence). CDR3 length equals 14 residues. The CDR3 loop reads CAWFHGTETTEAFF. The CDR3 coding sequence is TGTGCCTGGTTTCACGGGACCGAGACGACTGAAGCTTTCTTT.

This clonotype was observed a few times. V and J are TRBV25-1 and TRBJ1-1; D remains unclear. The CDR3 runs to 11 residues. The ends were cut back, 7 bases at V and 2 bases at J, with 5 bases in the middle. Germline CDR1 reads MGHDK; CDR2 reads SYGVNS. Here the CDR3 DNA reads TGTGCCAGCATATTAAACACTGAAGCTTTCTTT. Its protein is CASILNTEAFF.